The clone carrying this TCR beta chain was found once. Its antigen is currently unknown. PCR employed 60 Vbeta and 13 Jbeta primers. Some clones are missing from TCRdb's copy, which holds only in-frame ones; the method was immunoSEQ multiplex PCR. Of around 97,000 clones in the sample, roughly four fifths were seen once. These data are taken from a study of cytomegalovirus exposure and HLA in healthy donors. Overall study findings and caveats: TCR beta V segments were, for the most part, productive about 87% or about 30% of the time in an earlier analysis.

With V trimmed by 0 bases and J by 4 bases, 4 bases remained unmatched. Germline assignment: CDR1 KGHSH and CDR2 LQKENI. The CDR3 runs 15 residues. The sequencing sample was made of PBMCs. The J gene is TRBJ2-3, the V gene TRBV18; 7 bases fit TRBD2. This clonotype was sampled from a man aged 35-49 years in good health and CMV-seronegative. The chain's CDR3 is CASSPPSTSSDTQYF. The CDR3 region has the DNA TGTGCCAGCTCACCACCCTCGACTAGCTCAGATACGCAGTATTTT.